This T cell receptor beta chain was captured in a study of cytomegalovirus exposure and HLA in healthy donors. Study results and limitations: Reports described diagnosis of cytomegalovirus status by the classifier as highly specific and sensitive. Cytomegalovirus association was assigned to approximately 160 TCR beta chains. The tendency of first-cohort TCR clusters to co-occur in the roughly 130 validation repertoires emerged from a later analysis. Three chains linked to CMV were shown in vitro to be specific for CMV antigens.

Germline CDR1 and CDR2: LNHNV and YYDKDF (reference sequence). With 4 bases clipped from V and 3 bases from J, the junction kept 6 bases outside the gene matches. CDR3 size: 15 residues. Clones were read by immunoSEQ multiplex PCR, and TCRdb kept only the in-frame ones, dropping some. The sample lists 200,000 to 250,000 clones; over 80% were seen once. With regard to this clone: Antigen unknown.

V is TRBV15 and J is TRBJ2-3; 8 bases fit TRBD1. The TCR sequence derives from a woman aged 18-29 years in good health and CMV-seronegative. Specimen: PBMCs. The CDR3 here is CATSTWTGRTDTQYF. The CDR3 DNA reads TGTGCCACCAGCACCTGGACAGGGCGGACAGATACGCAGTATTTT.